The sequence of this T cell receptor beta chain was determined in a study of shared clonotypes between healthy human individuals. Sequencing used immunoSEQ multiplex PCR; TCRdb keeps in-frame clones, though not all of them. The table includes roughly 520,000 clones, approximately 95% detected once. Trimming took 2 bases from V and 2 from J, leaving 12 bases between them. The CDR3 is made up of 15 amino acids. Germline loops: CDR1 MNHNY, CDR2 SVGAGI (reference sequence). This TCR came from a woman aged 25-40 years in good health. Source material: naive CD4+ T cells sorted from blood. Subset noted: CD45RA+ positively selected. This chain joins TRBV6-6 and TRBJ1-1; possible D gene TRBD1, 6 bases. The DNA for the CDR3 is TGTGCCAGCAGTTACAGGACAGAGCTAAACACTGAAGCTTTCTTT. Encoded protein: CASSYRTELNTEAFF.